These T cell receptor beta chains were read from a single sample in a study of blood T cell repertoires in COVID-19. TCRdb keeps only in-frame clones here, not all; method: immunoSEQ multiplex PCR. The repertoire includes a few hundred thousand clones, approximately 89% of them detected once, and under 2.5% sits in the top ten. The specimen sequenced was PBMCs or T cells enriched from blood (not recorded which). The receptors stem from a woman between 55 and 75 years old who had recovered from COVID-19. The CDR3 runs from the conserved cysteine through the conserved F or W. Each record gives: J gene, clone size, V gene, D gene, CDR3 DNA, CDR3 protein. D genes are given only for firm matches. The size of a clone is reported for some rows only, either as once, few or many, or as a class for expanded clones.

TRBJ1-1,.,TRBV6-5,TRBD1,TGTGCCAGCAGTTACTTTCAGAGGGGGCCGACGACTGAAGCTTTCTTT,CASSYFQRGPTTEAFF
TRBJ1-5,.,TRBV3-1/TRBV3-2,.,TGTGCCAGCAGCCAAGTGGGAGGCCAGCCCCAGCATTTT,CASSQVGGQPQHF
TRBJ1-3,.,TRBV9,TRBD1,TGTGCCAGCAGCGTCCAGGGGGACTCTTATGTGGGAAACACCATATATTTT,CASSVQGDSYVGNTIYF
TRBJ2-3,.,TRBV18,.,TGTGCCAGCTCGGACTTCGGGCGCACAGATACGCAGTATTTT,CASSDFGRTDTQYF
TRBJ1-1,.,TRBV10-3,.,TGTGCCATCAGTGAGTCGAATCTCCGGAAAACAGGGACTGAAGCTTTCTTT,CAISESNLRKTGTEAFF
TRBJ2-7,.,TRBV5-1,.,TGCGCCAGCAGCTTGGCCGGCCGAAGCGGGGAGCAGTACTTC,CASSLAGRSGEQYF
TRBJ2-7,.,TRBV21-1,.,TGTGCCAGCAGCTCGCGGACAGACGAGCAGTACTTC,CASSSRTDEQYF
TRBJ2-5,.,TRBV27,.,TGTGCCAGCAGTCCGCTCGGCAGGGACCAAGAGACCCAGTACTTC,CASSPLGRDQETQYF
TRBJ1-1,.,TRBV28,TRBD1,TGTGCCAGCAGTTTATATGCTCAGGGGGGCACTGAAGCTTTCTTT,CASSLYAQGGTEAFF
TRBJ1-5,.,TRBV19,.,TGTGCCAGTAACTTCGCGTCCAATCAGCCCCAGCATTTT,CASNFASNQPQHF
TRBJ2-1,.,TRBV24-1,.,TGTGCCACCAGTGATTCCCTCCGGGGTCAGGAGCAGTTCTTC,CATSDSLRGQEQFF
TRBJ1-2,.,TRBV6-6,TRBD1,TGTGCCAGCAGTCGACAGGGGGCTACCCCGGTAGATGGCTACACCTTC,CASSRQGATPVDGYTF
TRBJ2-1,.,TRBV6-4,.,TGTGCCAGCAGTGACTCACCAGGGAACTCCTACAATGAGCAGTTCTTC,CASSDSPGNSYNEQFF
TRBJ2-1,.,TRBV5-1,TRBD2,TGCGCCAGCAGCCGGACTAGCGGGAGGGGTTCGGAGCAGTTCTTC,CASSRTSGRGSEQFF
TRBJ1-5,.,TRBV10-2,TRBD1,TGCGCCAGCACAACAGGGGGAAATCAGCCCCAGCATTTT,CASTTGGNQPQHF
TRBJ1-1,.,TRBV5-6,.,TGTGCCAGCAGCAGTTTAACGGGGGGAAACACTGAAGCTTTCTTT,CASSSLTGGNTEAFF
TRBJ2-1,.,TRBV24-1,TRBD1,TGTGCCACCAGTGATCAGAAAACGACAGGGTTGAATGAGCAGTTCTTC,CATSDQKTTGLNEQFF
TRBJ1-5,.,TRBV30,.,TGTGCCTGGAGCCCTTCCCGGGACACCAAGCCCCAGCATTTT,CAWSPSRDTKPQHF
TRBJ1-5,.,TRBV7-2,.,TGTGCCAGCAGCTTTAAGCAGGGTCGGCAGCCCCAGCATTTT,CASSFKQGRQPQHF
TRBJ2-2,few,TRBV6-1,TRBD2,TGTGCCAGCAGTGAGGGACTAGCCCCCGGGGAGCTGTTTTTT,CASSEGLAPGELFF
TRBJ1-2,.,TRBV12-3/TRBV12-4,.,TGTGCCAGCAGACGGACAGCTAACTATGGCTACACCTTC,CASRRTANYGYTF
TRBJ1-6,.,TRBV11-2,.,TGTGCCAGCAGCGCCCGTACGGATTCACCCCTCCACTTT,CASSARTDSPLHF
TRBJ1-2,.,TRBV5-4,.,TGTGCCAGCAGCGAGGGGGGGGCCGCTAACTATGGCTACACCTTC,CASSEGGAANYGYTF
TRBJ2-7,once,TRBV4-1,TRBD1,TGCGCCAGCAGCCAAGGGACAGGGGGCTCCTACGAGCAGTACTTC,CASSQGTGGSYEQYF
TRBJ2-5,.,TRBV4-1,.,TGCGCCAGCAGCCTGGTAGCGGTCCAAGAGACCCAGTACTTC,CASSLVAVQETQYF
TRBJ1-5,.,TRBV6-1,TRBD1,TGTGCCAGCAGTCAAGGGACAGGGAGGAAAGGACAGCCCCAGCATTTT,CASSQGTGRKGQPQHF
TRBJ2-3,.,TRBV5-4,TRBD1,TGTGCCAGCAGTTACAGGGGGGATACGCAGTATTTT,CASSYRGDTQYF
TRBJ1-4,.,TRBV18,.,TGTGCCAGCTCACCACGGGGGGAATCTGCAACTAATGAAAAACTGTTTTTT,CASSPRGESATNEKLFF
TRBJ1-4,.,TRBV28,.,TGTGCCAGCAGTTTAATGGGGGCGCGACCCGAAAAACTGTTTTTT,CASSLMGARPEKLFF
TRBJ1-6,.,TRBV28,TRBD1,TGTGCCAGCAGTCCCGGGACAGCAAATTCACCCCTCCACTTT,CASSPGTANSPLHF
TRBJ1-2,.,TRBV30,.,TGTGCCTGGAGTCCGGGGAACTATGGCTACACCTTC,CAWSPGNYGYTF
TRBJ2-2,.,TRBV23-1,.,TGCGCCAGCAGTCAATTTCAGGGGTTGAGCACCGGGGAGCTGTTTTTT,CASSQFQGLSTGELFF
TRBJ2-1,.,TRBV19,.,TGTGCCAGTAGTATCCCAGGTTCCGTGTATAATGAGCAGTTCTTC,CASSIPGSVYNEQFF
TRBJ2-3,.,TRBV5-4,TRBD1,TGTGCCAGCAGCCGGGACCCGACAGGGCTTAGCACAGATACGCAGTATTTT,CASSRDPTGLSTDTQYF
TRBJ2-1,.,TRBV9,TRBD2,TGTGCCAGCAGCACCATAGCGGGAGCGGGCGAGCAGTTCTTC,CASSTIAGAGEQFF
TRBJ1-5,.,TRBV27,.,TGTGCCAGCACTCAGGGAAATCAGCCCCAGCATTTT,CASTQGNQPQHF
TRBJ1-5,.,TRBV2,.,TGTGCCAGCAGTGAGGGGTCCACAGGGATAGGGGGCAATCAGCCCCAGCATTTT,CASSEGSTGIGGNQPQHF
TRBJ1-2,.,TRBV28,TRBD1,TGTGCCAGCAGTCCGACAGGGGGTGCCTATGGCTACACCTTC,CASSPTGGAYGYTF
TRBJ2-1,.,TRBV7-3,.,TGTGCCAGCAGCTCCCGGTTCACAGTGAATGAGCAGTTCTTC,CASSSRFTVNEQFF
TRBJ2-1,.,TRBV4-1,TRBD2,TGCGCCAGCAGCCCAGTACGACTAGCGGGAGTCGATGAGCAGTTCTTC,CASSPVRLAGVDEQFF
TRBJ1-1,.,TRBV5-1,TRBD1,TGCGCCAGCGTGGGACAGGGGTACACTGAAGCTTTCTTT,CASVGQGYTEAFF
TRBJ1-6,once,TRBV30,.,TGTGCCTGGAGTGTACCAGGGACACTATCACCCCTCCACTTT,CAWSVPGTLSPLHF
TRBJ1-1,.,TRBV18,.,TGTGCCAGCTCACGTGAGAGCATGAACACTGAAGCTTTCTTT,CASSRESMNTEAFF
TRBJ1-6,.,TRBV24-1,.,TGTGCCACCAGTGATACACCTAGAAAGGATTCACCCCTCCACTTT,CATSDTPRKDSPLHF
TRBJ2-5,once,TRBV5-1,TRBD2,TGCGCCAGCAGCCGACTAGCGGGGGCACAAGAGACCCAGTACTTC,CASSRLAGAQETQYF
TRBJ1-2,.,TRBV6-5,.,TGTGCCAGCAGCCCCCCCGGGTACTATGGCTACACCTTC,CASSPPGYYGYTF
TRBJ2-7,few,TRBV3-1/TRBV3-2,.,TGTGCCAGCAGCCAAGCGGCGGGGGAGCAGTACTTC,CASSQAAGEQYF
TRBJ2-1,.,TRBV7-3,TRBD1,TGTGCCAGCAGCTCGTCAGGGGGCCCCTACAATGAGCAGTTCTTC,CASSSSGGPYNEQFF
TRBJ1-6,.,TRBV9,.,TGTGCCAGCAGCGTAGGAGAGACTCCTAATTCACCCCTCCACTTT,CASSVGETPNSPLHF
TRBJ2-1,.,TRBV5-1,.,TGCGCCAGCAGCCCTGGGGGGGCCCGCTCCTACAATGAGCAGTTCTTC,CASSPGGARSYNEQFF
TRBJ2-2,many,TRBV6-5,TRBD2,TGTGCCAGCAGTCTAGCGGGGGGCTCCACCGGGGAGCTGTTTTTT,CASSLAGGSTGELFF
TRBJ2-7,.,TRBV5-1,TRBD2,TGCGCCAGCAGCTTGGGTGGTAGCGGGATCCTACTTGAGCAGTACTTC,CASSLGGSGILLEQYF
TRBJ1-2,.,TRBV20-1,.,TGCAGTCCCCAGGGGCTAGTGAGCTACACCTTC,CSPQGLVSYTF
TRBJ1-3,.,TRBV9,TRBD1,TGTGCCAGCAGCGTAGGACAGGGGAAAGGAAACACCATATATTTT,CASSVGQGKGNTIYF
TRBJ1-1,.,TRBV5-1,.,TGCGCCAGCAGCGCCTCCGCTATGAACACTGAAGCTTTCTTT,CASSASAMNTEAFF
TRBJ1-6,once,TRBV4-1,.,TGCGCCAGCAGCCAGGGGGCCTCTTTGGGCGTAGGGATACCCCTCCACTTT,CASSQGASLGVGIPLHF
TRBJ1-3,.,TRBV9,TRBD1,TGTGCCAGCAGCGTAGGAACAGGGGGAAGAGGCTCTGGAAACACCATATATTTT,CASSVGTGGRGSGNTIYF